The 30 T cell receptor beta chains presented below share a single source sample, sequenced in a study of blood T cell repertoires in COVID-19. Sequencing used immunoSEQ multiplex PCR; TCRdb keeps in-frame clones, though not all of them. The repertoire consists of 350,000 to 450,000 clones, with over 85% occurring once and the leading ten covering 1.7%. The sequenced sample consisted of PBMCs or T cells enriched from blood (not recorded which). These receptor sequences come from a woman in her twenties or thirties who had recovered from COVID-19.

This chain links TRBV19 with TRBJ1-1; D remains ambiguous. Trimming removed 3 bases from V and 3 bases from J, with 11 bases in between. The germline V gene has CDR1 LNHDA and CDR2 SQIVND (reference sequence). The CDR3 totals 14 residues. The DNA for the CDR3 is TGTGCCAGTAGTATTCCGGGAGTGGACACTGAAGCTTTCTTT. Translation gives CASSIPGVDTEAFF.

The V and J genes are TRBV7-2 and TRBJ2-3; 7 bases fit TRBD2. The ends lost 1 base at V and 4 bases at J; junction bases unmatched: 2. Germline lookup yields CDR1 SGHTA and CDR2 FQGNSA. This CDR3 region has 14 residues. The CDR3 DNA sequence: TGTGCCAGCAGCTTAGGGCGGGGGTCAGATACGCAGTATTTT. Its translation: CASSLGRGSDTQYF.

This clone has more than one count but fewer than ten. The V gene is TRBV6-5, the J gene TRBJ1-5; TRBD1 agrees at 10 bases. The junction had 7 bases not matched to a gene; V was cut back by 8 bases and J by 6 bases. From germline, CDR1 is MNHEY and CDR2 SVGAGI. This CDR3 has 14 amino acids. This chain's CDR3 is CASWETGGGQPQHF. CDR3 nucleotide sequence: TGTGCCAGCTGGGAGACAGGGGGCGGTCAGCCCCAGCATTTT.

This chain connects TRBV5-6 to TRBJ2-2; TRBD1 agrees at 7 bases. With V trimmed by 1 base and J by 4 bases, 7 bases remained unmatched. CDR3 length equals 16 residues. CDR1 and CDR2 from the germline V gene are SGHDT and YYEEEE. The CDR3 DNA follows: TGTGCCAGCAGCTTGACAGGGGTGCTAGTCACCGGGGAGCTGTTTTTT. Translation gives CASSLTGVLVTGELFF.

The chain joins TRBV2 to TRBJ2-2; no clear D. V lost 7 bases and J 5 bases, leaving 11 bases between the germline ends. The CDR3 has 13 amino acids. CDR1 is SNHLY, CDR2 FYNNEI, per germline. Here the CDR3 reads CASKSETTGELFF. The DNA of the CDR3 is TGTGCCAGCAAATCGGAGACTACCGGGGAGCTGTTTTTT.

V usage is TRBV4-1 and J usage is TRBJ1-3; the D gene is possibly TRBD1 (5 bases). The CDR3 contains 17 residues. V lost 3 bases and J 0 bases, leaving 15 bases between the germline ends. Per germline, CDR1 MGHRA and CDR2 YSYEKL. In DNA, the CDR3 is TGCGCCAGCAGCCACAACCCCGGGGGGTCCTCTGGAAACACCATATATTTT. Encoded protein: CASSHNPGGSSGNTIYF.

The V call is TRBV6-2 or TRBV6-3, the J call TRBJ1-6; 7 bases line up with TRBD1. CDR1 is MNHEY, CDR2 SVGEGT, per germline. The CDR3 is 17 residues long. The V segment lost 4 bases and the J segment 9 bases; nucleotides outside the gene matches: 15. The CDR3 loop is CASSLMFGTGAVSPLHF. The CDR3 DNA sequence: TGTGCCAGCAGTTTGATGTTTGGTACAGGGGCTGTTTCACCCCTCCACTTT.

This clone has a single count. This chain connects TRBV7-9 to TRBJ2-1; 15 nucleotides match TRBD2. V trimming: 1 base; J trimming: 3 bases; junction bases outside the gene matches: 4. The germline V gene has CDR1 SEHNR and CDR2 FQNEAQ (reference sequence). CDR3 length: 18 residues. CDR3 residues: CASSLEGLAGGNYNEQFF. In nucleotides, the CDR3 is TGTGCCAGCAGCTTAGAGGGACTAGCGGGGGGCAACTACAATGAGCAGTTCTTC.

This clone was counted a single time. The gene calls are TRBV6-5 and TRBJ1-1, with 9 bases that match TRBD1. V was clipped by 7 bases and J by 3 bases; unmatched bases: 6. The length of the CDR3 is 14 residues. Germline V gene sequence: CDR1 MNHEY, CDR2 SVGAGI. CDR3 nucleotide sequence: TGTGCCAGCACACAGGACAGGGGTCACACTGAAGCTTTCTTT. This sequence encodes CASTQDRGHTEAFF.

J is TRBJ2-7 and V is TRBV6-5; TRBD1 might be the D (5 bases). The germline V and J ends were trimmed by 0 bases and 2 bases, with 8 bases remaining between them. Germline CDR1 MNHEY, CDR2 SVGAGI. The CDR3 contains 14 residues. The CDR3 loop reads CASSYSTATYEQYF. CDR3 DNA sequence: TGTGCCAGCAGTTACTCGACAGCAACCTACGAGCAGTACTTC.

This chain uses TRBV7-9 with TRBJ2-7, with 12 bases fitting TRBD2. The V and J ends lost 5 bases and 6 bases, in that order; junction bases with no gene match: 5. The CDR3 extends over 14 amino acids. CDR1 SEHNR and CDR2 FQNEAQ come from the germline V gene (reference sequence). In DNA, the CDR3 is TGTGCCAGCAGCCCTAGCGGGAGGGTGTTCGAGCAGTACTTC. Protein sequence: CASSPSGRVFEQYF.

V gene TRBV9 combines with J gene TRBJ2-2; weak D call: TRBD2 (5 bases). There are 13 residues in the CDR3. Germline V gene lookup returns CDR1 SGDLS and CDR2 YYNGEE. The V gene lost 2 bases and the J gene lost 5 bases, with 7 bases spanning the gap. The CDR3 loop is CASSVEGTGELFF. The CDR3 DNA sequence: TGTGCCAGCAGCGTCGAGGGAACCGGGGAGCTGTTTTTT.

The genes are TRBV4-1 and TRBJ1-2; D ambiguous. The CDR3 is 14 amino acids. The V end lost 0 bases, the J end lost 8 bases, and 13 bases lay between the germline ends. The germline V gene has CDR1 MGHRA and CDR2 YSYEKL. CDR3 DNA sequence: TGCGCCAGCAGCCAAGATAGAAGATCGCGGGGCTACACCTTC. Residues: CASSQDRRSRGYTF.

This sequence joins TRBV6-2 or TRBV6-3 and TRBJ1-2, with D possibly matching TRBD1 (5 bases). Deletions cut 5 bases from V and 8 bases from J, with 18 bases between. Looked up from germline, CDR1 is MNHEY and CDR2 is SVGEGT. The CDR3 is 14 residues long. The CDR3 nucleotides read TGTGCCAGCAGTCCGTATCACGACAGAACAGGCTACACCTTC. Translation gives CASSPYHDRTGYTF.

In nucleotides, the CDR3 is TGTGCCAGTACCCAGGGACAATGGCACTATGGCTACACCTTC. Its translation is CASTQGQWHYGYTF. The chain combines TRBV19 with TRBJ1-2; maybe TRBD1 (6 bases). The ends were cut back, 7 bases at V and 3 bases at J, with 15 bases in the middle. Germline V gene data show CDR1 as LNHDA and CDR2 as SQIVND (reference sequence). The CDR3 consists of 14 residues.

The V call is TRBV19, the J call TRBJ2-5; 7 nucleotides line up with TRBD1. The CDR3 spans 17 residues. V was pared by 1 base and J by 0 bases, with 8 bases of the junction left unmatched. Germline assignment: CDR1 LNHDA and CDR2 SQIVND (reference sequence). CDR3 DNA sequence: TGTGCCAGTAGTATAGTTTCGACAGGGCTTCACCAAGAGACCCAGTACTTC. Translating it yields CASSIVSTGLHQETQYF.

The V call is TRBV3-1 (or the pseudogene TRBV3-2), the J call TRBJ1-5; 11 nucleotides line up with TRBD1. After removal of 1 base from V and 16 bases from J, the junction contained 6 bases not matched to a gene. The CDR3 has 13 amino acids. Germline lookup yields CDR1 LGHDT and CDR2 YNNKEL (reference sequence). The CDR3 reads CASSQVWTGGLHF. The CDR3 DNA follows: TGTGCCAGCAGCCAAGTGTGGACAGGGGGCCTCCATTTT.

This chain links TRBV29-1 with TRBJ1-1; no reliable D call. The V end lost 0 bases, the J end lost 4 bases, and 6 bases lay between the germline ends. Germline loops: CDR1 SQVTM, CDR2 ANQGSEA. The CDR3 has 12 residues. The CDR3 reads CSVEEGGTEAFF. DNA for the CDR3: TGCAGCGTTGAAGAGGGAGGCACTGAAGCTTTCTTT.

The chain is built from TRBV11-2 and TRBJ2-2; 7 bases are shared with TRBD1. CDR3 length: 15 residues. J gave up 4 bases and V 8 bases, and 10 bases lay outside the gene matches. In germline, CDR1 is SGHAT, CDR2 FQNNGV. CDR3 bases: TGTGCCAGCGGATACAGGGGCGGTGGCACCGGGGAGCTGTTTTTT. Translating gives CASGYRGGGTGELFF.

This chain joins TRBV3-1 (or the pseudogene TRBV3-2) and TRBJ1-4; no reliable D call. CDR1 is LGHDT and CDR2 is YNNKEL in the germline V gene (reference sequence). The V end lost 8 bases, the J end lost 0 bases, and 7 bases lay between the germline ends. CDR3 length equals 13 residues. The CDR3 nucleotides read TGTGCCAGCTCACTGACAACTAATGAAAAACTGTTTTTT. Protein product: CASSLTTNEKLFF.

The CDR3 coding sequence is TGTGCCTGGATGGGGCACACGACCGAGTTCTATGGCTACACCTTC. Translation: CAWMGHTTEFYGYTF. The chain employs TRBV30 and TRBJ1-2; a weak D match, TRBD1 (5 bases). This CDR3 is 15 amino acids long. Germline V CDR1 and CDR2: GTSNPN, SVGIG (reference sequence). Trimming took 4 bases from V and 4 from J, leaving 19 bases between them. The complete variable domain, with remaining parts taken from reference TRBV30 and TRBJ1-2, reads SQTIHQWPATLVQPVGSPLSLECTVEGTSNPNLYWYRQAAGRGLQLLFYSVGIGQISSEVPQNLSASRPQDRQFILSSKKLLLSDSGFYLCAWMGHTTEFYGYTFGSGTRLTVV.

J is TRBJ2-2 and V is TRBV6-2 or TRBV6-3; perhaps TRBD2 as D (5 bases). Germline CDR1 is MNHEY and CDR2 is SVGEGT. This CDR3 has 16 amino acids. Trimming cost V 3 bases and J 1 base, with 12 bases left between them. CDR3 residues: CASSYRLAENTGELFF. The DNA for the CDR3 is TGTGCCAGCAGTTATCGGCTAGCAGAGAACACCGGGGAGCTGTTTTTT.

This clone was counted a few times. The CDR3 DNA reads TGTGCCAGCAGTAGGCGACAGGGTGTAGTGAACACTGAAGCTTTCTTT. Protein: CASSRRQGVVNTEAFF. This sequence joins TRBV28 and TRBJ1-1; 7 positions agree with TRBD1. The V gene's germline CDR1 is MDHEN and CDR2 SYDVKM. Germline trimming cut 5 bases from V and 0 bases from J; bases unmatched to any gene: 9. The CDR3 is 16 amino acids.

The V call is TRBV29-1, the J call TRBJ2-4; no clear D. The CDR3 extends over 12 amino acids. The V gene's germline CDR1 is SQVTM and CDR2 ANQGSEA. V lost 5 bases, J lost 0 bases, and 5 bases lay in between. The chain's CDR3 is CSVRVAKNIQYF. The CDR3 DNA sequence: TGCAGCGTTCGAGTAGCCAAAAACATTCAGTACTTC.

This chain connects TRBV6-1 to TRBJ2-7; 11 nucleotides align to TRBD1. Germline V CDR1 and CDR2: MNHNS, SASEGT. Losses at the gene ends were 2 bases for V and 3 bases for J; bases not matched to a gene: 6. This CDR3 comprises 16 residues. The CDR3 DNA reads as TGTGCCAGCAGTGAAAGGATCGGGACAGGGGGCTACGAGCAGTACTTC. Amino acid sequence: CASSERIGTGGYEQYF.

In its sample, this clone was seen once. The chain employs TRBV28 and TRBJ1-2; the match to TRBD1 covers 7 bases. The J segment lost 4 bases and the V segment lost 2 bases, leaving 25 bases of the junction unmatched. Germline V gene sequence: CDR1 MDHEN, CDR2 SYDVKM. The CDR3 spans 21 residues. CDR3 nucleotides: TGTGCCAGCAGTTTAAGCTGGGGGCCCGGGACAGAGACCCCTAAGGGCTATGGCTACACCTTC. The encoded protein is CASSLSWGPGTETPKGYGYTF.

This chain connects TRBV19 to TRBJ1-5, with D maybe TRBD1 (6 bases). The CDR3 length is 13 residues. Trimming took off 9 bases at V and 7 bases at J, with 16 bases between the two ends. CDR1 is LNHDA and CDR2 is SQIVND in the germline V gene (reference sequence). This CDR3 reads CASSAGAGQPQHF. DNA of the CDR3: TGTGCCAGCTCTGCAGGGGCTGGGCAGCCCCAGCATTTT.

V is TRBV5-3 and J is TRBJ2-5; the D gene is possibly TRBD2 (6 bases). TRBV5-3 is filed as an ORF, its function uncertain. The CDR3 length is 15 residues. V lost 4 bases and J lost 3, with 16 bases in between. The CDR3 sequence: CARSAGTLRKETQYF. CDR3 coding DNA: TGTGCCAGAAGCGCCGGGACTCTTAGGAAAGAGACCCAGTACTTC.

J is TRBJ2-1 and V is TRBV13; D possibly corresponds to TRBD2 (6 bases). The CDR3 length is 17 residues. V shed 5 bases and J shed 3 bases, with 20 bases lying between them. Looked up from germline, CDR1 is PRHDT and CDR2 is FYEKMQ (reference sequence). The CDR3 DNA reads TGTGCCAGCAGCCCCCGAGGTAGCGGATCCTTCTACAATGAGCAGTTCTTC. It yields the protein CASSPRGSGSFYNEQFF. The full variable domain, its missing parts supplied by reference TRBV13 and TRBJ2-1, is AAGVIQSPRHLIKEKRETATLKCYPIPRHDTVYWYQQGPGQDPQFLISFYEKMQSDKGSIPDRFSAQQFSDYHSELNMSSLELGDSALYFCASSPRGSGSFYNEQFFGPGTRLTVL.

The chain has TRBV19 and TRBJ2-1; weak D call: TRBD1 (5 bases). Germline loops: CDR1 LNHDA, CDR2 SQIVND (reference sequence). CDR3 length: 15 residues. Deletions cut 7 bases from V and 6 bases from J, with 19 bases between. CDR3 loop: CASIRRASGLNEQFF. The CDR3 region has the DNA TGTGCCAGTATCCGTCGGGCCTCAGGGCTCAATGAGCAGTTCTTC. Full variable domain (missing parts from reference TRBV19 and TRBJ2-1): DGGITQSPKYLFRKEGQNVTLSCEQNLNHDAMYWYRQDPGQGLRLIYYSQIVNDFQKGDIAEGYSVSREKKESFPLTVTSAQKNPTAFYLCASIRRASGLNEQFFGPGTRLTVL.